Listed below are T cell receptor beta chains from one sample, sequenced in a study of CD8+CD57+ T cells in acquired aplastic anemia. TCRdb redid the calling of the reads with MiXCR, one entry per CDR3 protein. Of some 210,000 distinct CDR3 sequences in the sample, under 65% were seen once. Sequencing used sorted CD4+, CD8+, or CD8+CD57+ T cells (not recorded which) from PBMCs. These receptors were taken from a human donor in good health. Each CDR3 is given with its conserved first and last residue. The order of the fields is V gene, D gene, J gene, clone size, CDR3 DNA, CDR3 protein. The D gene is left open where the match is weak. The size field is filled for only some rows; it gives once, few, many or a size class.

v_gene: TRBV19; d_gene: TRBD2; j_gene: TRBJ2-2; abundance: .; CDR3nt: TGTGCCGGTAGTATCCTAGCGGGAGTAACCGGGGAGCTGTTTTTT; CDR3aa: CAGSILAGVTGELFF
v_gene: TRBV20-1; d_gene: .; j_gene: TRBJ1-2; abundance: once; CDR3nt: TGCAGTGCTAGAGACAAACTCTATGGCTACACCTTC; CDR3aa: CSARDKLYGYTF
v_gene: TRBV7-7; d_gene: TRBD2; j_gene: TRBJ2-1; abundance: .; CDR3nt: TGTGCTAGCAGCCCCGGGCAGGGACTAGCGGGAGTGGGGAATGAGCAGTTCTTC; CDR3aa: CASSPGQGLAGVGNEQFF
v_gene: TRBV20-1; d_gene: .; j_gene: TRBJ1-5; abundance: .; CDR3nt: TGCAGTGCTAGACCCCGGCGGGGTAGCAATCAGCCCCAGCATTTT; CDR3aa: CSARPRRGSNQPQHF
v_gene: TRBV9; d_gene: .; j_gene: TRBJ2-2; abundance: .; CDR3nt: TGTGCCAGCAGCGTAGCACTAGCGAACACCGGGGAGCTGTTTTTT; CDR3aa: CASSVALANTGELFF
v_gene: TRBV4-1; d_gene: .; j_gene: TRBJ2-2; abundance: many; CDR3nt: TGCGCCAGCAGCCTACCCGGCGGGACTAACACCGGGGAGCTGTTTTTT; CDR3aa: CASSLPGGTNTGELFF
v_gene: TRBV7-9; d_gene: .; j_gene: TRBJ1-1; abundance: many; CDR3nt: TGTGCCAGCAGCCAGAATCAATACACTGAAGCTTTCTTT; CDR3aa: CASSQNQYTEAFF
v_gene: TRBV7-9; d_gene: TRBD1; j_gene: TRBJ2-5; abundance: .; CDR3nt: TGTGCCAGCAGTTTCGGGACAGAGAGAGAAGAGACCCAGTACTTC; CDR3aa: CASSFGTEREETQYF
v_gene: TRBV10-1; d_gene: .; j_gene: TRBJ1-5; abundance: many; CDR3nt: TGCGCCAGCAGTGACTCCCGTAGCAATCAGCCCCAGCATTTT; CDR3aa: CASSDSRSNQPQHF
v_gene: TRBV19; d_gene: TRBD2; j_gene: TRBJ2-5; abundance: .; CDR3nt: TGTGCCAGTAGCCTGGGACTAGCGGATGGAGAGACCCAGTACTTC; CDR3aa: CASSLGLADGETQYF
v_gene: TRBV7-3; d_gene: TRBD2; j_gene: TRBJ2-2; abundance: .; CDR3nt: TGTGCCAGCAGCTCATTGGCGGGGGGGCCGGTCGGGGAGCTGTTTTTT; CDR3aa: CASSSLAGGPVGELFF
v_gene: TRBV2; d_gene: .; j_gene: TRBJ2-4; abundance: few; CDR3nt: TGTGCCAGCAGTGTGCCGGGGGTGGACATTCAGTACTTC; CDR3aa: CASSVPGVDIQYF
v_gene: TRBV15; d_gene: .; j_gene: TRBJ2-7; abundance: .; CDR3nt: TGTGCCACCAGCAGAGTTAGCGAGCAGTACTTC; CDR3aa: CATSRVSEQYF
v_gene: TRBV5-8; d_gene: TRBD2; j_gene: TRBJ2-1; abundance: many; CDR3nt: TGTGCCAGCAGCTTGGAACTAGCGGGAGGGTACAATGAGCAGTTCTTC; CDR3aa: CASSLELAGGYNEQFF
v_gene: TRBV7-8; d_gene: .; j_gene: TRBJ1-6; abundance: .; CDR3nt: TGTGCCAGCAGCCCAGAGGGGTTTAATTCACCCCTCCACTTT; CDR3aa: CASSPEGFNSPLHF
v_gene: TRBV27; d_gene: .; j_gene: TRBJ1-1; abundance: many; CDR3nt: TGTGCCAGCAGTTCCCCCGGGACATTGAACACTGAAGCTTTCTTT; CDR3aa: CASSSPGTLNTEAFF
v_gene: TRBV2; d_gene: .; j_gene: TRBJ1-2; abundance: .; CDR3nt: TGTGCCAGCAGTTCTCAGGGGTTCTATGGCTACACCTTC; CDR3aa: CASSSQGFYGYTF
v_gene: TRBV19; d_gene: TRBD2; j_gene: TRBJ2-1; abundance: few; CDR3nt: TGTGCCAGTAGTTCTAGCGGGGGTTACAATGAGCAGTTCTTC; CDR3aa: CASSSSGGYNEQFF
v_gene: TRBV15; d_gene: .; j_gene: TRBJ1-2; abundance: few; CDR3nt: TGTGCCACCAGCAGAGATCCAACAGGGAACTATGGCTACACCTTC; CDR3aa: CATSRDPTGNYGYTF
v_gene: TRBV7-9; d_gene: .; j_gene: TRBJ2-5; abundance: .; CDR3nt: TGTGCCAGCAGCTTAGCGTTGGAGGCCCAAGAGACCCAGTACTTC; CDR3aa: CASSLALEAQETQYF
v_gene: TRBV4-1; d_gene: .; j_gene: TRBJ2-3; abundance: .; CDR3nt: TGCGCCAGCAGCCAAGGAGGGCTTAGCACAGATACGCAGTATTTT; CDR3aa: CASSQGGLSTDTQYF
v_gene: TRBV24-1; d_gene: .; j_gene: TRBJ2-1; abundance: .; CDR3nt: TGTGCCAGCAGTGGTACCGGGGCTACAGAGCCCAATGAGCAGTTCTTC; CDR3aa: CASSGTGATEPNEQFF
v_gene: TRBV27; d_gene: .; j_gene: TRBJ2-1; abundance: few; CDR3nt: TGTGCCAGCAGTTTAATAGGGGGTGCGTACAATGAGCAGTTCTTC; CDR3aa: CASSLIGGAYNEQFF